This T cell receptor beta chain stems from a study of T cells in Graves' hyperthyroidism and ophthalmopathy. The overall study: Staff took peripheral blood when the initial diagnosis was made, before any treatment began.

Many counts were recorded for this clonotype. RNA transcripts provided the source from which TCR beta CDR3 regions were amplified. HTBI primers were used for first-round RT-PCR of the TCR CDR3. TCRdb used MiXCR to reprocess the multiplex PCR reads, holding one entry per CDR3 protein. This table has hundreds of thousands of distinct CDR3 sequences, 15% to 19% appearing once. The receptor comes from a woman between 18 and 29 years old with Graves' hyperthyroidism. The sequencing sample was made of blood.

The CDR3 sequence: CASSLRGIGSYNEQFF. The CDR3 DNA reads TGTGCCAGCAGCTTGAGAGGGATTGGCTCCTACAATGAGCAGTTCTTC. The genes are TRBV7-2 and TRBJ2-1; TRBD2 is a possible D gene (5 bases). The CDR3 extends over 16 amino acids. Trimming left V 3 bases short and J 0 bases short, with 12 bases between. Germline CDR1 reads SGHTA; CDR2 reads FQGNSA.